These 12 T cell receptor beta chains were sequenced from one sample in a study of T cell repertoires in cytomegalovirus infection. TCRdb used MiXCR to reprocess the reads, holding one entry per CDR3 protein. The sample has some 560,000 distinct CDR3 sequences; 35% to 50% are singletons. These TCRs are of unknown antigen specificity. This specimen consisted of cultured PBMCs, obtained from culture after CMV antigen stimulation. These receptor sequences come from a human donor in good health (CMV status not recorded). Some clones in this sample may be carry-over from other donors' samples.

V gene TRBV18 combines with J gene TRBJ2-3; the D is unclear. V was trimmed by 8 bases and J by 4 bases, leaving 16 bases between them. The CDR3 extends over 14 amino acids. Per germline, CDR1 KGHSH and CDR2 LQKENI. CDR3 protein: CASPPTSFPDTQYF. CDR3 DNA: TGTGCCAGCCCCCCCACAAGTTTCCCAGATACGCAGTATTTT.

The rearrangement uses TRBV7-2 and TRBJ2-7; TRBD2 matches 10 bases. This CDR3 region has 16 residues. Germline CDR1 is SGHTA and CDR2 is FQGNSA. Losses at the gene ends were 5 bases for V and 4 bases for J; bases not matched to a gene: 11. The CDR3 spells CASSLHSSGGVYEQYF. The CDR3, as DNA: TGTGCCAGCAGCCTCCACTCCAGCGGGGGGGTATACGAGCAGTACTTC.

The rearrangement joins TRBV20-1 to TRBJ1-6; D possibly corresponds to TRBD1 (5 bases). Germline V CDR1 and CDR2: DFQATT, SNEGSKA (reference sequence). V lost 3 bases to trimming and J lost 10 bases, with 13 bases between them. This CDR3 is built from 13 residues. In nucleotides, the CDR3 is TGCAGTGCTAGGGGGGGGACTAGGTCACCCCTCCACTTT. Translation: CSARGGTRSPLHF.

The chain employs TRBV7-2 and TRBJ1-2; possibly TRBD1 for D (5 bases). This CDR3 comprises 14 residues. CDR1 is SGHTA, CDR2 FQGNSA, per germline. The V end was cut by 1 base, the J end by 8 bases, with 14 bases between. CDR3 loop: CASSLDQQDGGYTF. DNA for the CDR3: TGTGCCAGCAGCTTAGATCAACAGGATGGGGGCTACACCTTC.

Written as DNA, the CDR3 is TGTGCCAGCAGCTCCGGGACCTACAGCAATGAGCAGTTCTTC. Its protein product is CASSSGTYSNEQFF. The V and J genes are TRBV7-2 and TRBJ2-1; the D call may be TRBD1 or TRBD2 (5 bases each). V dropped 4 bases and J dropped 6 bases, with 13 bases sitting between them. The CDR3 extends over 14 amino acids. Germline V gene lookup returns CDR1 SGHTA and CDR2 FQGNSA.

The sample holds a few counts of this clonotype. This rearrangement joins TRBV27 to TRBJ1-6; 7 bases map to TRBD1. V trimming: 3 bases; J trimming: 8 bases; junction bases outside the gene matches: 7. CDR1 and CDR2 (germline): MNHEY, SMNVEV (reference sequence). The CDR3 sequence is 15 residues long. The CDR3 coding sequence is TGTGCCAGCAGTTTGAAGACAGGGTTTGATTCACCCCTCCACTTT. Amino acid sequence: CASSLKTGFDSPLHF.

V usage is TRBV6-6 and J usage is TRBJ2-1; 15 positions agree with TRBD2. The CDR3 extends over 16 amino acids. J was trimmed by 7 bases and V by 5 bases; bases with no gene match: 6. CDR1 MNHNY and CDR2 SVGAGI come from the germline V gene (reference sequence). CDR3 protein: CASSASGTSGRNEQFF. The CDR3 DNA sequence: TGTGCCAGCAGTGCATCCGGGACTAGCGGGAGGAATGAGCAGTTCTTC.

Only a few counts were recorded for this clonotype. The J gene is TRBJ1-4, the V gene TRBV20-1, with a tentative D call TRBD1 (6 bases). V was shortened by 5 bases and J by 8 bases, with 18 bases between the two germline ends. The germline V gene has CDR1 DFQATT and CDR2 SNEGSKA (reference sequence). The CDR3 covers 14 residues. CDR3 region: CSAGDIPREEKLFF. The CDR3 nucleotides read TGCAGTGCTGGGGACATCCCGCGAGAGGAAAAACTGTTTTTT.

This clonotype was recorded many times. The chain is built from TRBV7-2 and TRBJ2-5, with D unresolved. The germline CDR1 and CDR2 sequences are SGHTA and FQGNSA. V was trimmed by 5 bases and J by 3 bases, leaving 16 bases between them. This CDR3 spans 15 amino acids. The CDR3, as DNA: TGTGCCAGCAGCCTTATCCTGACAAATGAAGAGACCCAGTACTTC. This translates into CASSLILTNEETQYF.

This clonotype was found a few times. The chain combines TRBV12-3 or TRBV12-4 with TRBJ2-1, with D unclear. V dropped 6 bases and J dropped 14 bases, with 20 bases sitting between them. The CDR3 sequence is 13 residues long. The CDR3 sequence: CASRSRTPRIEFF. DNA of the CDR3: TGTGCCAGCAGGTCTAGGACCCCCCGAATTGAGTTCTTC.

In nucleotides, the CDR3 is TGTGCCAGCAGCCAAGATCTAACGGGACTTTACACAGATACGCAGTATTTT. Its translation is CASSQDLTGLYTDTQYF. This chain uses TRBV14 with TRBJ2-3; D possibly corresponds to TRBD2 (6 bases). Germline V gives CDR1 SGHDN, CDR2 FVKESK. The ends were cut back, 0 bases at V and 2 bases at J, with 15 bases in the middle. This CDR3 has 17 residues.

This clonotype was found a few times. This chain connects TRBV4-1 to TRBJ1-2, with D possibly TRBD1 on 6 matching bases. Germline V gives CDR1 MGHRA, CDR2 YSYEKL. The CDR3 covers 14 residues. The ends were cut back, 6 bases at V and 3 bases at J, with 14 bases in the middle. CDR3 residues: CASRQGIGDYGYTF. In DNA, the CDR3 is TGCGCCAGCAGACAGGGTATTGGGGACTATGGCTACACCTTC.